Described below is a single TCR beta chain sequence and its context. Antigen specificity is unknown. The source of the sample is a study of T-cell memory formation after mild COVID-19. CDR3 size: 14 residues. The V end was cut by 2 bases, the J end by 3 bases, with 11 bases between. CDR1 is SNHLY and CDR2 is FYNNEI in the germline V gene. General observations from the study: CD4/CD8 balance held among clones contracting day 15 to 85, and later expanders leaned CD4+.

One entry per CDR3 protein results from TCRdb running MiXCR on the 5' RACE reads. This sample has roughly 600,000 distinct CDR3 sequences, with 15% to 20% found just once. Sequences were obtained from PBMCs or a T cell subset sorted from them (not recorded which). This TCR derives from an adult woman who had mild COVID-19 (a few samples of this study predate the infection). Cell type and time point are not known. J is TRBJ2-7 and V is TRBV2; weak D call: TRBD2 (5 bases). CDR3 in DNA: TGTGCCAGCAGTGAACACGGGGAAGTCTACGAGCAGTACTTC. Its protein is CASSEHGEVYEQYF. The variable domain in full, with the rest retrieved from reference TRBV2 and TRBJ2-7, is EPEVTQTPSHQVTQMGQEVILRCVPISNHLYFYWYRQILGQKVEFLVSFYNNEISEKSEIFDDQFSVERPDGSNFTLKIRSTKLEDSAMYFCASSEHGEVYEQYFGPGTRLTVT.